The next 7 T cell receptor beta chains were all read from a single sample in a study of T cell responses to AZD1222 COVID-19 vaccine. Assay used: immunoSEQ multiplex PCR; TCRdb lists only in-frame clones, some missing. Of approximately 120,000 clones in the sample, 80% to 95% were seen once. Sample: peripheral blood, taken on day 0 of AZD1222 vaccination. All receptors derive from an adult in good health.

This chain uses TRBV5-1 with TRBJ2-5; 10 nucleotides align to TRBD1. CDR3 length: 15 amino acids. Germline values: CDR1 SGHRS, CDR2 YFSETQ. The V gene end was trimmed by 4 bases and the J gene end by 2 bases; junction bases not matched to a gene: 5. CDR3 sequence (DNA): TGCGCCAGCAGCACGGGACAGGGGCCTCAAGAGACCCAGTACTTC. Protein product: CASSTGQGPQETQYF.

V and J are TRBV28 and TRBJ2-1, with 10 bases matching TRBD2. The trim removed 5 bases at V and 6 bases at J, leaving 19 bases unmatched. CDR3 length equals 19 residues. Germline lookup yields CDR1 MDHEN and CDR2 SYDVKM. The CDR3 loop reads CASSPPRERAGGPINEQFF. In DNA, the CDR3 is TGTGCCAGCAGTCCCCCTCGGGAAAGAGCGGGAGGGCCGATCAATGAGCAGTTCTTC. The full variable domain, its missing parts supplied by reference TRBV28 and TRBJ2-1, is DVKVTQSSRYLVKRTGEKVFLECVQDMDHENMFWYRQDPGLGLRLIYFSYDVKMKEKGDIPEGYSVSREKKERFSLILESASTNQTSMYLCASSPPRERAGGPINEQFFGPGTRLTVL.

The J gene is TRBJ1-1, the V gene TRBV2; D gene ambiguous. Between the trimmed V and J ends, which lost 1 base and 10 bases, there was a span of 13 bases. In germline, CDR1 is SNHLY, CDR2 FYNNEI. This CDR3 spans 13 amino acids. The CDR3 DNA sequence: TGTGCCAGCAGTGAAGAGTCGCGGGGATCAGCTTTCTTT. Its translation is CASSEESRGSAFF.

This rearrangement joins TRBV7-9 to TRBJ1-1; a possible D gene is TRBD1 (5 bases). Trimming removed 5 bases at V and 4 bases at J, with 8 bases between. The germline V gene encodes CDR1 SEHNR and CDR2 FQNEAQ (reference sequence). The CDR3 length is 12 residues. CDR3 loop: CASSPGSTEAFF. The CDR3 nucleotides are TGTGCCAGCAGCCCAGGGAGCACTGAAGCTTTCTTT. The whole variable domain, filled in from reference TRBV7-9 and TRBJ1-1, reads DTGVSQNPRHKITKRGQNVTFRCDPISEHNRLYWYRQTLGQGPEFLTYFQNEAQLEKSRLLSDRFSAERPKGSFSTLEIQRTEQGDSAMYLCASSPGSTEAFFGQGTRLTVV.

The chain links TRBV14 to TRBJ2-1, with 9 bases aligning to TRBD2. Germline CDR1 reads SGHDN; CDR2 reads FVKESK. V shed 0 bases and J 11 bases; nucleotides not matched to a gene: 11. The CDR3 is made up of 16 amino acids. The CDR3 sequence: CASSQEGGGRAAKQFF. The CDR3 DNA is TGTGCCAGCAGCCAAGAAGGGGGCGGGAGGGCCGCGAAGCAGTTCTTC.

The chain links TRBV19 to TRBJ2-4, with D maybe TRBD2 (6 bases). The CDR3 extends over 14 amino acids. The V and J ends lost 3 bases and 4 bases respectively, with 10 bases between them. Germline CDR1 is LNHDA and CDR2 is SQIVND (reference sequence). The CDR3 here is CASSILAGKNIQYF. CDR3 sequence (DNA): TGTGCCAGTAGTATTTTGGCGGGGAAAAACATTCAGTACTTC.

V gene TRBV18 combines with J gene TRBJ2-2; 7 nucleotides line up with TRBD2. Trimming cost V 2 bases and J 4 bases; bases outside gene matches: 7. CDR1 KGHSH and CDR2 LQKENI come from the germline V gene. This CDR3 contains 16 residues. The CDR3 loop reads CASSPWSGTITGELFF. In nucleotides, the CDR3 is TGTGCCAGCTCACCATGGAGCGGGACCATCACCGGGGAGCTGTTTTTT.